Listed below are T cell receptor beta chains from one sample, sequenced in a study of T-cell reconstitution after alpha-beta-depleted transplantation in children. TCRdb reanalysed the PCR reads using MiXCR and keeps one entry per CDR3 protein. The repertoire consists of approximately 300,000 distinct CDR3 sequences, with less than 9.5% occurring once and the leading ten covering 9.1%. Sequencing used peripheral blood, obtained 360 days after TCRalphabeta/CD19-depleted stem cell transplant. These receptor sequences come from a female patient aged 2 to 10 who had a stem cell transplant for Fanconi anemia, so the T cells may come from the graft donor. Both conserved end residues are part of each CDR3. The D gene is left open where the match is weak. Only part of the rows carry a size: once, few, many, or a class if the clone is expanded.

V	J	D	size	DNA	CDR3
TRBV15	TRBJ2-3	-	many	TGTGCCACCAGCAGAAAAAACTTGCGCCCGGGACCCGCGCAGTATTTT	CATSRKNLRPGPAQYF
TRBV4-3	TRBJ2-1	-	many	TGCGCCAGCAGCCGCATACAAGTTAGCTCCTACAATGAGCAGTTCTTC	CASSRIQVSSYNEQFF
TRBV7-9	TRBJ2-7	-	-	TGTGCCAGCAGCGGTACCGGGGCCTTGACAGCCGAGCAGTACTTC	CASSGTGALTAEQYF
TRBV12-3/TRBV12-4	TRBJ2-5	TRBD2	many	TGTGCCAGCAGTTTAGCGGGAGGGTGGGGCGAGACCCAGTACTTC	CASSLAGGWGETQYF
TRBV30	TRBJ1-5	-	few	TGTGCCTGGAGTCATCGACCGGGGGGTCAGCCCCAGCATTTT	CAWSHRPGGQPQHF
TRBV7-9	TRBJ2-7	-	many	TGTGCCAGCAGCTCCCAGACAGCACCCGGGTTGTACGAGCAGTACTTC	CASSSQTAPGLYEQYF
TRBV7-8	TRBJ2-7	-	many	TGTGCCAGCAGACTTGGGGCCTACGAGCAGTACTTC	CASRLGAYEQYF
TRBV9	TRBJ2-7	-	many	TGTGCCAGCAGCGTAGGCGGGGATGGGACGCTCTACGAGCAGTACTTC	CASSVGGDGTLYEQYF
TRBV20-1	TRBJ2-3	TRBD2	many	TGCAGTGCCCCATTAGGACGAGCGGGGAACATAGGAGATACGCAGTATTTT	CSAPLGRAGNIGDTQYF
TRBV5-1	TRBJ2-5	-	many	TGCGCCAGCAGCTTGGTTTCGGGACAAGAGACCCAGTACTTC	CASSLVSGQETQYF
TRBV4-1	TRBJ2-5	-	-	TGCGCCAGCAGCCAAGACCCCGGGAGCGAGACCCAGTACTTC	CASSQDPGSETQYF
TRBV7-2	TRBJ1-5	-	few	TGTGCCAGCAGCCCGTTAGGGACGAATCAGCCCCAGCATTTT	CASSPLGTNQPQHF
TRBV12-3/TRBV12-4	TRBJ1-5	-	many	TGTGCCAGCAGTGATACAGCAATGGGTGGCAATCAGCCCCAGCATTTT	CASSDTAMGGNQPQHF
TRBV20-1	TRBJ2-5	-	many	TGCAGTGGTCGGGTTATCGTTCAAGAGACCCAGTACTTC	CSGRVIVQETQYF
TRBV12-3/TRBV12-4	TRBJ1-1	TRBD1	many	TGTGCCAGCAGTACGACAGGGGCCACTGAAGCTTTCTTT	CASSTTGATEAFF
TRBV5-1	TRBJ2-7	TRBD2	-	TGCGCCAGCAGCTTGACCGGGACTAGCGCCTCCTACGAGCAGTACTTC	CASSLTGTSASYEQYF
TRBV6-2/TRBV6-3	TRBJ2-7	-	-	TGTGCCAGCAGTGGAGGTGGTAGCACGTCCTACGAGCAGTACTTC	CASSGGGSTSYEQYF
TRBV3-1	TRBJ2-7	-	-	TGTGCCAGCTGCCAAAGCACTGTCGCGGGGCTGCCTGATGAGCAGTACTTC	CASCQSTVAGLPDEQYF
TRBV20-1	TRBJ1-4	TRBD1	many	TGCAGTGCTATTAAACAGGGGGACTCAACTAATGAAAAACTGTTTTTT	CSAIKQGDSTNEKLFF
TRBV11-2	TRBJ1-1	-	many	TGTGCCAGCAGCTTAGGTACAGCCCTTACAGCTTTCTTT	CASSLGTALTAFF
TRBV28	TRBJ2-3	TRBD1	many	TGTGCCAGCAGTGTACGGGACAGGGGCTACACAGATACGCAGTATTTT	CASSVRDRGYTDTQYF
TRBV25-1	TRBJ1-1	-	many	TGTGCCAGCAGTACCCATTCGACAGGGAACACTGAAGCTTTCTTT	CASSTHSTGNTEAFF
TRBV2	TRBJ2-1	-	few	TGTGCCAGCAGGAAAGACTACAATGAGCAGTTCTTC	CASRKDYNEQFF
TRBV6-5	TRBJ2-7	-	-	TGTGCCAGCAGTTACTCCACCCCTAACTACGAGCAGTACTTC	CASSYSTPNYEQYF
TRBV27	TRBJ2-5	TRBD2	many	TGTGCCAGCAGTAAAAAGACTAGCCGCGAGACCCAGTACTTC	CASSKKTSRETQYF